A selection of T cell receptor beta chains follows, all from one sample in a study of regulatory T cells in long-lasting Graves disease. TCRdb independently ran MiXCR on the multiplex PCR reads; one entry per CDR3 protein. Of fewer than 550,000 distinct CDR3 sequences in the sample, about a sixth are singletons; the top ten hold 20% to 25%. This same sample was also part of a study on T cells in Graves' hyperthyroidism and ophthalmopathy.

The input for sequencing was peripheral blood mononuclear cells (PBMCs), taken at new diagnosis, from a patient treated with antithyroid drugs. The source is a young woman with Graves disease. CDR3s include the opening cysteine and the closing phenylalanine or tryptophan. D genes are given only for firm matches. Rows may omit the clone size; those that give it use once, few, many or a size class.

>TRBV5-8|many|TRBJ2-7|.
CASSHWTREQYF
TGTGCCAGCAGCCACTGGACGCGCGAGCAGTACTTC
>TRBV25-1|.|TRBJ2-3|.
CASSSSGPTDTQYF
TGTGCCAGCAGTTCTTCTGGCCCCACAGATACGCAGTATTTT
>TRBV7-9|.|TRBJ1-1|.
CASTNDGLMNTEAFF
TGTGCCAGCACGAATGATGGACTGATGAACACTGAAGCTTTCTTT
>TRBV6-2/TRBV6-3|many|TRBJ1-2|.
CASSYAQDPRGYTF
TGTGCCAGCAGTTACGCCCAGGACCCTCGGGGCTACACCTTC
>TRBV6-1|.|TRBJ1-5|.
CASRPRMSNQPQHF
TGTGCCAGCAGACCACGGATGAGCAATCAGCCCCAGCATTTT
>TRBV10-3|many|TRBJ2-7|TRBD1
CAISESGQTISYEQYF
TGTGCCATCAGTGAGTCGGGACAGACCATCTCCTACGAGCAGTACTTC
>TRBV7-2|many|TRBJ1-5|.
CASSLYQGLNQPQHF
TGTGCCAGCAGCTTGTATCAGGGACTTAATCAGCCCCAGCATTTT
>TRBV3-1|few|TRBJ2-3|TRBD2
CASSQGGLASTDTQYF
TGTGCCAGCAGCCAAGGGGGACTAGCGAGCACAGATACGCAGTATTTT
>TRBV27|many|TRBJ2-7|TRBD1
CASSYEGQALYEQYF
TGTGCCAGCAGTTACGAGGGACAGGCGCTCTACGAGCAGTACTTC
>TRBV4-1|.|TRBJ2-5|TRBD1
CASSLRDSQETQYF
TGCGCCAGCAGCCTACGGGACAGCCAAGAGACCCAGTACTTC
>TRBV5-1|many|TRBJ2-2|.
CASSLYEADTGELFF
TGCGCCAGCAGCTTGTACGAGGCGGACACCGGGGAGCTGTTTTTT
>TRBV7-2|many|TRBJ2-7|.
CASSLARSDYEQYF
TGTGCCAGCAGCTTAGCGCGCAGTGATTACGAGCAGTACTTC
>TRBV5-1|many|TRBJ2-7|TRBD1
CANQPRDSAYEQYF
TGCGCCAACCAACCCCGGGACAGCGCCTACGAGCAGTACTTC
>TRBV11-2|many|TRBJ2-5|.
CASSLPKFPQETQYF
TGTGCCAGCAGCTTACCAAAGTTTCCACAAGAGACCCAGTACTTC
>TRBV12-3/TRBV12-4|many|TRBJ1-3|.
CASSGRSVSGNTIYF
TGTGCCAGCAGTGGACGTTCGGTCTCTGGAAACACCATATATTTT
>TRBV6-2/TRBV6-3|many|TRBJ2-7|TRBD2
CASSEKRREIDEQYF
TGTGCCAGCAGTGAAAAGCGGCGGGAGATTGACGAGCAGTACTTC
>TRBV11-3|many|TRBJ2-5|.
CASSLPSWGQETQYF
TGTGCCAGCAGCCTACCTTCCTGGGGGCAAGAGACCCAGTACTTC
>TRBV30|many|TRBJ1-5|.
CAWSMGGNQPQHF
TGTGCCTGGAGTATGGGGGGAAATCAGCCCCAGCATTTT
>TRBV14|.|TRBJ2-3|TRBD1
CASSLDRGVPDTQYF
TGTGCCAGCAGCCTCGACAGGGGCGTCCCAGATACGCAGTATTTT
>TRBV28|.|TRBJ1-5|.
CASRSDRSNQPQHF
TGTGCCAGCAGGTCCGACAGATCCAATCAGCCCCAGCATTTT
>TRBV6-1|many|TRBJ2-7|.
CASSREGAETYEQYF
TGTGCCAGCAGTAGAGAGGGAGCGGAAACCTACGAGCAGTACTTC
>TRBV6-2/TRBV6-3|.|TRBJ2-5|.
CASSSGQTLGETQYF
TGTGCCAGCAGTTCAGGACAGACCCTCGGGGAGACCCAGTACTTC
>TRBV3-1|many|TRBJ2-1|.
CASSHQFNEQFF
TGTGCCAGCAGCCACCAATTCAATGAGCAGTTCTTC
>TRBV28|many|TRBJ1-5|.
CASSLGQSHQPQHF
TGTGCCAGCAGTTTAGGGCAGTCGCATCAGCCCCAGCATTTT
>TRBV2|many|TRBJ1-3|.
CASTGIGGGNTIYF
TGTGCCAGCACCGGAATAGGGGGTGGAAACACCATATATTTT
>TRBV28|.|TRBJ2-2|.
CASIETGTNTGELFF
TGTGCCAGCATTGAAACGGGAACTAACACCGGGGAGCTGTTTTTT
>TRBV12-3/TRBV12-4|few|TRBJ2-3|TRBD2
CASSFFSSGRVDTQYF
TGTGCCAGCAGTTTTTTTTCTAGCGGGAGGGTAGATACGCAGTATTTT
>TRBV6-1|.|TRBJ2-5|TRBD2
CASSEASAGEETQYF
TGTGCCAGCAGTGAAGCTTCAGCGGGAGAAGAGACCCAGTACTTC
>TRBV29-1|few|TRBJ2-7|.
CSVLKAGYEQYF
TGCAGCGTCCTTAAGGCAGGATACGAGCAGTACTTC
>TRBV2|many|TRBJ2-7|.
CASSDESNSYEQYF
TGTGCCAGCAGTGATGAGTCGAATTCCTACGAGCAGTACTTC
>TRBV10-3|.|TRBJ2-5|TRBD1
CAIRNQGEETQYF
TGTGCCATCAGGAACCAGGGGGAAGAGACCCAGTACTTC
>TRBV7-2|many|TRBJ2-3|TRBD1
CASSLTTGGGDTQYF
TGTGCCAGCAGCTTAACGACAGGGGGTGGTGATACGCAGTATTTT
>TRBV7-9|many|TRBJ2-7|.
CASSSGTETYEQYF
TGTGCCAGCAGTTCCGGGACCGAGACCTACGAGCAGTACTTC
>TRBV12-3/TRBV12-4|.|TRBJ2-7|TRBD1
CASTATGQTYEQYF
TGTGCCAGCACCGCGACAGGGCAAACCTACGAGCAGTACTTC
>TRBV12-3/TRBV12-4|many|TRBJ1-5|.
CASSLGTDSTAQHF
TGTGCCAGCAGTTTAGGGACGGATTCAACGGCCCAGCATTTT
>TRBV29-1|.|TRBJ2-3|TRBD2
CSVAPSGLVRDTQYF
TGCAGCGTCGCGCCATCGGGACTAGTAAGGGATACGCAGTATTTT
>TRBV28|large|TRBJ2-5|.
CASSGDMGRYQETQYF
TGTGCCAGCAGTGGGGACATGGGGCGGTACCAAGAGACCCAGTACTTC
>TRBV13|.|TRBJ2-7|.
CASSPQEGSGGLEQYF
TGTGCCAGCAGCCCCCAGGAGGGTAGCGGTGGGTTGGAGCAGTACTTC
>TRBV29-1|.|TRBJ2-6|TRBD1
CSVLGRTGGATGANVLTF
TGCAGCGTCCTGGGGAGGACAGGGGGCGCGACCGGGGCCAACGTCCTGACTTTC
>TRBV27|many|TRBJ1-1|TRBD1
CASSFQGARAFF
TGTGCCAGCAGCTTCCAGGGGGCGCGTGCTTTCTTT
>TRBV20-1|.|TRBJ2-1|.
CSARNQLGGPYNEQFF
TGCAGTGCTAGAAACCAACTGGGGGGCCCCTACAATGAGCAGTTCTTC
>TRBV20-1|many|TRBJ2-7|.
CSARDSIFAYEQYF
TGCAGTGCTAGAGATAGCATCTTCGCCTACGAGCAGTACTTC
>TRBV29-1|.|TRBJ1-1|.
CSALKGGAGNTEAFF
TGCAGCGCCCTTAAGGGGGGGGCGGGGAACACTGAAGCTTTCTTT
>TRBV24-1|.|TRBJ2-1|.
CATSDPRTESYNEQFF
TGTGCCACCAGTGACCCAAGGACAGAGTCCTACAACGAGCAGTTCTTC
>TRBV28|.|TRBJ1-4|.
CASKKGGGEKLFF
TGTGCCAGCAAAAAGGGGGGAGGAGAAAAACTGTTTTTT
>TRBV7-9|few|TRBJ2-3|TRBD2
CASSLAEGGEDTQYF
TGTGCCAGCAGCTTAGCGGAGGGAGGGGAGGATACGCAGTATTTT
>TRBV7-3|many|TRBJ1-6|TRBD1
CASSAGTGNSPLHF
TGTGCCAGCAGTGCCGGGACAGGGAATTCACCCCTCCACTTT
>TRBV5-1|.|TRBJ2-2|.
CASSLVVAVPGELFF
TGCGCCAGCAGCTTGGTGGTAGCGGTCCCCGGGGAGCTGTTTTTT
>TRBV6-1|many|TRBJ2-3|TRBD2
CASSHPGLAGGPTDTQYF
TGTGCCAGCAGTCATCCGGGACTAGCGGGAGGGCCGACAGATACGCAGTATTTT
>TRBV20-1|.|TRBJ2-4|TRBD1
CSAGDREYIQYF
TGCAGTGCTGGCGACAGGGAGTACATTCAGTACTTC
>TRBV30|many|TRBJ1-5|TRBD1
CAWSVVTGVVGQPQHF
TGTGCCTGGAGTGTTGTGACAGGGGTGGTTGGTCAGCCCCAGCATTTT
>TRBV7-9|many|TRBJ2-7|TRBD1
CASSFTGTVSEQYF
TGTGCCAGCAGCTTTACCGGGACAGTTTCCGAGCAGTACTTC
>TRBV7-3|many|TRBJ2-1|.
CASSPGRDYNEQFF
TGTGCCAGCAGTCCGGGACGAGACTACAATGAGCAGTTCTTC
>TRBV27|.|TRBJ2-3|.
CASSLLRRVGTDTQYF
TGTGCCAGCAGCCTCCTGAGGCGGGTCGGCACAGATACGCAGTATTTT
>TRBV28|many|TRBJ2-1|.
CASSLGLEEGNEQFF
TGTGCCAGCAGTTTAGGTCTAGAAGAAGGGAATGAGCAGTTCTTC